Shown below are 5 T cell receptor beta chains from a single sample sequenced in a study of Ad26.COV2.S vaccination and SARS-CoV-2 variants (dated by TCRdb to about 2021). The time point label on this specimen signifies: individuals recovered from natural SARS-CoV-2 infection. The method behind the library was the immunoSEQ multiplex PCR assay. TCRdb carries this immuneACCESS record with in-frame sequences only. Its versions omit some clonotypes, under half of them owing to an unresolved V gene in the studies checked, with the rest unexplained. The sample has under 150,000 clones on record, about nine tenths of them singletons. Of the sample, less than 6% falls within the top ten clones. The sequencing here drew on peripheral blood, taken after recovery from COVID-19. The receptors come from a human donor who had recovered from COVID-19.

The gene calls are TRBV28 and TRBJ1-1; D unclear. This CDR3 is built from 12 residues. Trimming shortened V by 6 bases and J by 10 bases, and 15 bases separated the two germline ends. Germline V gives CDR1 MDHEN, CDR2 SYDVKM. This chain's CDR3 is CASREVGGGAFF. CDR3 bases: TGTGCCAGCAGAGAGGTCGGTGGTGGAGCTTTCTTT.

This clone occurred once. This chain joins TRBV9 and TRBJ2-6; perhaps D is TRBD1 or TRBD2 (6 bases each). Germline CDR1 and CDR2: SGDLS and YYNGEE. The CDR3 sequence is 20 residues long. V gave up 0 bases and J gave up 1 base, with 20 bases separating them. CDR3 sequence (DNA): TGTGCCAGCAGCGTAGCTGGGTGGGGGGCGCTAATGTCTGGGGCCAACGTCCTGACTTTC. Encoded protein: CASSVAGWGALMSGANVLTF.

The table lists this clone with a few counts. This rearrangement joins TRBV7-9 to TRBJ1-2; D may be TRBD1 (6 bases). V lost 5 bases and J lost 6, with 19 bases in between. The CDR3 spans 15 residues. Germline-derived CDR1 and CDR2 are SEHNR and FQNEAQ (reference sequence). CDR3 sequence reads: CASSPSARGRNGYTF. The CDR3 DNA reads as TGTGCCAGCAGCCCCTCTGCCAGGGGAAGGAATGGCTACACCTTC.

This clone was seen once. A much larger clonotype is one base distant, so this may be a read error. This chain uses TRBV18 with TRBJ1-5; D gene uncertain. CDR1 and CDR2 (germline): KGHSH, LQKENI. The CDR3 sequence is 13 residues long. Trimming shortened V by 7 bases and J by 7 bases, and 14 bases separated the two germline ends. Written as DNA, the CDR3 is TGTGCCAGCTTAGGCGATTGGGGACAGCCCCAGCATTTT. Its protein is CASLGDWGQPQHF. Supplemented by reference TRBV18 and TRBJ1-5, the full variable domain reads NAGVMQNPRHLVRRRGQEARLRCSPMKGHSHVYWYRQLPEEGLKFMVYLQKENIIDESGMPKERFSAEFPKEGPSILRIQQVVRGDSAAYFCASLGDWGQPQHFGDGTRLSIL.

V and J are TRBV7-8 and TRBJ1-3; the D is unclear. CDR3 size: 20 residues. The V and J ends lost 5 bases and 0 bases respectively, with 26 bases between them. Germline CDR1 and CDR2: SGHVS and FQNEAQ. This CDR3 reads CASSPIIGGPSSGSGNTIYF. DNA of the CDR3: TGTGCCAGCAGCCCTATCATAGGCGGCCCCTCCTCGGGCTCTGGAAACACCATATATTTT.